The source of this TCR beta chain is a study of T cell responses to AZD1222 COVID-19 vaccine (dated by TCRdb to the early 2020s). General notes on the study: Because spike-specific TCR depth and breadth did not differ between the two schedules, AZD1222 recipients who got a second dose at roughly 4 weeks were pooled with those who got a second dose at roughly 12 weeks. A total of more than 230 trial participants underwent TCR sequencing, of whom 207 received two doses of AZD1222 and some 25 received two doses of the MenACWY control vaccine. Enrollment into the trials was organized by age into subgroups of 18-55, 56-69 and 70-plus years, and those subgroups contained about 160, 30 and 59 TCR-sequenced participants, respectively.

The paper's findings and limits, for the study overall: Most participants were white British and females outnumbered males, and the authors suggested that clonal diversity may have been underestimated. CD4 TCRs associated with the vaccine covered the entire spike protein, and the dominant responses were in regions 160-218 and 743-854. Reportedly, close to half of the unique spike-specific TCRs recognized epitopes lying outside the regions that are mutated in the B.1.351 and B.1.1.7 variants. The 56-69-year group was small, and its depth increase did not reach significance, likely because of low power. Because no samples from the day 14 peak response were available, repertoires could be characterized only after the peak T cell response. Conclusions about previously exposed vaccinees are limited because only five to seven AZD1222 recipients were SARS-CoV-2 seropositive at baseline. Spike-specific TCR breadth and depth rose significantly after two AZD1222 doses compared with day 0 and with MenACWY recipients.

The CDR3 regions of human TCRbeta chains were subjected to immunosequencing. In the source study's methods: TCRs in the repertoires were compared against a reference library of SARS-CoV-2-specific TCRs that had been generated with the MIRA antigen-specificity platform. Breadth was defined as the fraction of unique TCRs that were SARS-CoV-2-associated. Depth was defined as the fraction of total T cells that were SARS-CoV-2-associated. Each spike-specific TCR was assigned to its reactive spike region and to a CD4 or CD8 class using the MIRA data. Log10-transformed breadth and depth values were compared by one-way ANOVA with Sidak's multiple comparisons tests. Not all clones reach the TCRdb copy of this immuneACCESS table, which keeps in-frame sequences only. Checked studies attribute under half of the gap to unresolved V genes and leave the rest unexplained. D and trimming were read from the DNA, whereas the V and J calls and clone size are those reported in that table. Here the sample has about 110,000 clones; 70% to 90% occur a single time. Of the sample, under 3.5% is held by the ten largest clones.

Reading the label with the study, this specimen's time point is: baseline before first vaccination. The vaccinee samples were drawn from two UK trials, COV001 and COV002, one of which was a single-blind randomized controlled phase 2/3 trial testing AZD1222 (ChAdOx1 nCoV-19) in healthy adults. Trial participant PBMC samples were collected at day 0 and day 28 after the second dose for TCRbeta chain sequencing. As regards this clone: No antigen is known for it. No qualities accompany the bases; no much larger clone lies one base away.

From cysteine to phenylalanine, the CDR3 is 14 amino acids long. Kept here is only the CDR3 DNA, which spans 42 bases and is read in frame from base 1. Relative to germline, V is 3 bases shorter and J is 6 bases shorter, with 11 bases between their ends. Reading the germline V gene (reference sequence) gives CDR1 LNHNV and CDR2 YYDKDF. This sample comprised peripheral blood, obtained on day 0 of AZD1222 vaccination. The chain employs TRBV15 and TRBJ2-2, with a tentative D gene TRBD2 over 6 matching bases. The TCR sequence derives from an adult in good health. The CDR3 protein sequence reads: CATSRGGSPGELFF. The DNA sequence is given as TGTGCCACCAGCAGGGGGGGATCCCCCGGGGAGCTGTTTTTT.